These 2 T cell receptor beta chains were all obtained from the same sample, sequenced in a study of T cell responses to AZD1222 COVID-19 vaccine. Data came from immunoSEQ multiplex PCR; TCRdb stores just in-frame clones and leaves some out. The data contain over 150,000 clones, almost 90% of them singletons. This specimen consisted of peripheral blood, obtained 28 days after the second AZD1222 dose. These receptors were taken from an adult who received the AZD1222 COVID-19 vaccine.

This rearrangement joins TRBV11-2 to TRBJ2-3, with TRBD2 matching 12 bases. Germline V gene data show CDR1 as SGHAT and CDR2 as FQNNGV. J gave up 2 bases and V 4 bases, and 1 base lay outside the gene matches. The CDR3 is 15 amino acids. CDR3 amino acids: CASSSSGGDTDTQYF. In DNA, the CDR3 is TGTGCCAGCAGCTCTAGCGGGGGGGACACAGATACGCAGTATTTT.

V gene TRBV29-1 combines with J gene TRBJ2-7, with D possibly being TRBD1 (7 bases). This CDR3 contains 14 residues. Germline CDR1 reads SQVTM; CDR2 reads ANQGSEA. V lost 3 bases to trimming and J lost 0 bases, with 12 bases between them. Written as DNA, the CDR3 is TGCAGCGTTGAGGAGGGGGCGACCTCCTACGAGCAGTACTTC. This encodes CSVEEGATSYEQYF.